One and the same sample provided the 21 T cell receptor beta chains below, sequenced in a study of CD8 T cells in Susac syndrome (dated by TCRdb to the late 2010s). Library construction relied on the immunoSEQ multiplex PCR assay. RNA was extracted using the RNeasy kit, and roughly 0.45 to 1 microgram was reverse transcribed with random hexamers. Using fastp trimming at Q25 and MiXCR clonotype assembly, TCRdb reanalyzed the public sequencing data and kept in-frame beta chains. Entries that share a CDR3 protein sequence are merged under the most common genes and DNA. The sample contains roughly 330,000 distinct CDR3 sequences, 92% of them found a single time. The ten top clones hold about 0.07% of the sample. The sample taken for sequencing was CD4+ T cells from PBMCs. These TCRs come from a human donor with multiple sclerosis.

CDR3 DNA sequence: TGTGCCAGCAGCTTAGATCGGGGACAGGGGAAAAACATTCAGTACTTC. This translates into CASSLDRGQGKNIQYF. J is TRBJ2-4 and V is TRBV11-3, with 10 bases that match TRBD1. Germline loops: CDR1 SGHNT, CDR2 YENEEA. The CDR3 loop spans 16 amino acids. Losses at the gene ends were 0 bases for V and 4 bases for J; bases not matched to a gene: 3.

This chain uses TRBV6-5 with TRBJ2-3; TRBD2 agrees at 11 bases. With 4 bases clipped from V and 2 bases from J, the junction kept 8 bases outside the gene matches. This CDR3 has 17 amino acids. CDR1 is MNHEY, CDR2 SVGAGI, per germline. This CDR3 is CASSFAGTSGPTDTQYF. The DNA of the CDR3 is TGTGCCAGCAGTTTCGCCGGGACTAGCGGCCCCACAGATACGCAGTATTTT.

This chain joins TRBV3-1 and TRBJ1-5; D is ambiguous. Germline V CDR1 and CDR2: LGHDT, YNNKEL (reference sequence). Trimming shortened V by 0 bases and J by 7 bases, and 7 bases separated the two germline ends. This CDR3 contains 13 residues. The CDR3 region is CASSQDRQQPQHF. The CDR3 DNA reads as TGTGCCAGCAGCCAAGATAGGCAGCAGCCCCAGCATTTT. Full variable domain (missing parts from reference TRBV3-1 and TRBJ1-5): DTAVSQTPKYLVTQMGNDKSIKCEQNLGHDTMYWYKQDSKKFLKIMFSYNNKELIINETVPNRFSPKSPDKAHLNLHINSLELGDSAVYFCASSQDRQQPQHFGDGTRLSIL.

J is TRBJ2-5 and V is TRBV29-1; weak D call: TRBD2 (7 bases). The ends were cut back, 5 bases at V and 7 bases at J, with 20 bases in the middle. Germline V lookup: CDR1 SQVTM, CDR2 ANQGSEA. This CDR3 is built from 14 residues. The CDR3 is CSVYSEGGGRTQYF. The CDR3 DNA is TGCAGCGTTTATTCCGAGGGGGGGGGCAGGACCCAGTACTTC.

The rearrangement links TRBV10-3 to TRBJ2-7; either TRBD1 or TRBD2 may supply D (5 bases each). The CDR3 extends over 13 amino acids. Germline CDR1 and CDR2: ENHRY and SYGVKD. V was clipped by 7 bases and J by 0 bases, with 10 bases between them. In DNA form, the CDR3 reads TGTGCCATCAACGAGGGGATCTCCTACGAGCAGTACTTC. Translation: CAINEGISYEQYF.

The chain joins TRBV7-2 to TRBJ1-2; no firm D call. The CDR3 is made up of 14 amino acids. Germline CDR1 is SGHTA and CDR2 is FQGNSA. Trimming took off 0 bases at V and 4 bases at J, with 9 bases between the two ends. CDR3 protein: CASSLAQSLYGYTF. The CDR3 DNA is TGTGCCAGCAGCTTAGCACAATCCCTCTATGGCTACACCTTC.

V is TRBV13 and J is TRBJ2-1; 11 nucleotides match TRBD2. Trimming took 5 bases from V and 4 from J; bases not matched to a gene: 10. Germline V gene lookup returns CDR1 PRHDT and CDR2 FYEKMQ (reference sequence). The CDR3 length is 17 residues. CDR3 sequence reads: CASSTPTGTSGYNEQFF. CDR3 DNA sequence: TGTGCCAGCAGCACGCCCACCGGGACTAGCGGTTACAATGAGCAGTTCTTC.

As DNA, the CDR3 is TGTGCCAGCAGCTCTGGGACGGAATTCTATGGCTACACCTTC. Its translation: CASSSGTEFYGYTF. This chain connects TRBV11-2 to TRBJ1-2; perhaps TRBD1 as D (5 bases). Germline CDR1 is SGHAT and CDR2 is FQNNGV. The CDR3 has 14 amino acids. The ends were cut back, 4 bases at V and 4 bases at J, with 13 bases in the middle.

The chain joins TRBV18 to TRBJ2-7; 12 nucleotides match TRBD1. The CDR3 is 16 amino acids. CDR1 KGHSH and CDR2 LQKENI come from the germline V gene. Trimming at V came to 1 base and at J to 3 bases, leaving 4 bases not matched to a gene. Written as DNA, the CDR3 is TGTGCCAGCTCACCACGGGGACAGGGGGCAGGCTACGAGCAGTACTTC. Its protein is CASSPRGQGAGYEQYF. The variable domain in full, with the rest retrieved from reference TRBV18 and TRBJ2-7, is NAGVMQNPRHLVRRRGQEARLRCSPMKGHSHVYWYRQLPEEGLKFMVYLQKENIIDESGMPKERFSAEFPKEGPSILRIQQVVRGDSAAYFCASSPRGQGAGYEQYFGPGTRLTVT.

This chain connects TRBV18 to TRBJ2-7; D may be TRBD1 (5 bases). The CDR3 is made up of 12 amino acids. The germline CDR1 and CDR2 sequences are KGHSH and LQKENI. The ends were cut back, 3 bases at V and 3 bases at J, with 6 bases in the middle. CDR3 region: CASSPTVYEQYF. The CDR3 DNA is TGTGCCAGCTCACCGACAGTCTACGAGCAGTACTTC.

This chain's CDR3 is CAWRWDEKLFF. CDR3 bases: TGTGCCTGGAGGTGGGATGAAAAACTGTTTTTT. The chain has TRBV30 and TRBJ1-4; D gene uncertain. CDR3 length: 11 amino acids. Trimming pared 3 bases from V and 6 bases from J, leaving 5 bases between. Germline loops: CDR1 GTSNPN, CDR2 SVGIG (reference sequence).

The chain carries TRBV7-2 and TRBJ1-6; D not resolved. The CDR3 has 14 amino acids. Trimming shortened V by 5 bases and J by 5 bases, and 10 bases separated the two germline ends. Per germline, CDR1 SGHTA and CDR2 FQGNSA. The chain's CDR3 is CASSTHSNNSPLHF. The CDR3 DNA follows: TGTGCCAGCAGCACTCACAGTAATAATTCACCCCTCCACTTT.

The chain combines TRBV7-3 with TRBJ2-5; D gene uncertain. V was pared by 5 bases and J by 2 bases, with 9 bases between. Germline assignment: CDR1 SGHTA and CDR2 FQGTGA. This CDR3 is 13 amino acids long. In nucleotides, the CDR3 is TGTGCCAGCAGCCGTGGGGTGCAAGAGACCCAGTACTTC. Residues: CASSRGVQETQYF.

The V gene is TRBV9, the J gene TRBJ1-1, with a tentative D call TRBD1 (5 bases). Trimming shortened V by 0 bases and J by 3 bases, and 9 bases separated the two germline ends. The CDR3 spans 14 residues. The V gene's germline CDR1 is SGDLS and CDR2 YYNGEE. The CDR3 loop reads CASSVAGRDTEAFF. The DNA of the CDR3 is TGTGCCAGCAGCGTAGCAGGGCGGGACACTGAAGCTTTCTTT.

The rearrangement links TRBV12-3 or TRBV12-4 to TRBJ2-3, with D possibly matching TRBD2 (6 bases). There are 14 residues in the CDR3. Trimming removed 3 bases from V and 6 bases from J, with 13 bases in between. DNA for the CDR3: TGTGCCAGCAGTTTTTCCGGGAGTCGTGATACGCAGTATTTT. It is translated as CASSFSGSRDTQYF.

V and J are TRBV12-5 and TRBJ2-5; 11 nucleotides line up with TRBD1. The CDR3 is made up of 15 amino acids. V shed 5 bases, J shed 5 bases, and the junction held 7 bases outside the gene matches. Germline V CDR1 and CDR2: LGHNT, FRNRAP. The CDR3 reads CASGPRTGGGETQYF. DNA for the CDR3: TGTGCTAGTGGTCCCCGGACAGGGGGCGGTGAGACCCAGTACTTC.

V usage is TRBV7-6 and J usage is TRBJ1-1, with TRBD1 identical over 8 bases. This CDR3 is 14 amino acids long. CDR1 and CDR2 from the germline V gene are SGHVS and FNYEAQ. V lost 2 bases to trimming and J lost 4 bases; unmatched junction nucleotides: 3. The CDR3 protein is CASSLQTGGTEAFF. For the CDR3, the DNA is TGTGCCAGCAGCTTACAAACAGGGGGCACTGAAGCTTTCTTT.

The chain has TRBV3-1 and TRBJ2-3; 7 bases match TRBD2. CDR3 length equals 16 residues. Germline assignment: CDR1 LGHDT and CDR2 YNNKEL (reference sequence). J gave up 2 bases and V 4 bases, and 9 bases lay outside the gene matches. The CDR3 region has the DNA TGTGCCAGCAGCCCTCTGGGGAGGGTAGCCACAGATACGCAGTATTTT. It encodes CASSPLGRVATDTQYF.

V is TRBV6-1 and J is TRBJ1-4, with 7 nucleotides matching TRBD1. V was pared by 4 bases and J by 0 bases, with 5 bases of the junction left unmatched. Germline V gene lookup returns CDR1 MNHNS and CDR2 SASEGT. CDR3 size: 16 residues. The CDR3, as DNA: TGTGCCAGCAGTGTACGGCAGGGGGCAACTAATGAAAAACTGTTTTTT. It yields the protein CASSVRQGATNEKLFF.

The V call is TRBV19, the J call TRBJ2-2, with D possibly being TRBD1 (5 bases). CDR3 length: 12 amino acids. Trimming took off 5 bases at V and 7 bases at J, with 8 bases between the two ends. The V gene's germline CDR1 is LNHDA and CDR2 SQIVND (reference sequence). The DNA for the CDR3 is TGTGCCAGTAGTGGGGCAATCGGGGAGCTGTTTTTT. Translation: CASSGAIGELFF.

The rearrangement uses TRBV20-1 and TRBJ1-4, with D uncertain. Germline CDR1 is DFQATT and CDR2 is SNEGSKA (reference sequence). This CDR3 spans 13 amino acids. Deletions cut 1 base from V and 8 bases from J, with 11 bases between. The CDR3 DNA follows: TGCAGTGCTAGAGGGGAGTCGGAGGAAAAACTGTTTTTT. This codes for CSARGESEEKLFF.